This T cell receptor (beta chain) was profiled in a study of blood T cell repertoires in COVID-19. On the study more broadly: Sources were T cells, B-cell-depleted T cells, or PBMCs; the material itself was cDNA or gDNA.

The protocol was immunoSEQ multiplex PCR, while the TCRdb copy is restricted to in-frame clones and leaves out a portion. The table includes around 53,000 clones, approximately 80% detected once. J was trimmed by 10 bases and V by 4 bases; bases with no gene match: 9. Germline V gene data show CDR1 as SEHNR and CDR2 as FQNEAQ (reference sequence). The CDR3 runs to 15 residues. The chain recombines TRBV7-9 with TRBJ1-6, with 8 bases fitting TRBD1. The sequence came from a man between 65 and 85 years old with active or convalescent COVID-19. The sequencing input was peripheral blood. The CDR3 nucleotides are TGTGCCAGCAGCTCACAGGGGGGACTTATATCACCCCTCCACTTT. Its translation: CASSSQGGLISPLHF.